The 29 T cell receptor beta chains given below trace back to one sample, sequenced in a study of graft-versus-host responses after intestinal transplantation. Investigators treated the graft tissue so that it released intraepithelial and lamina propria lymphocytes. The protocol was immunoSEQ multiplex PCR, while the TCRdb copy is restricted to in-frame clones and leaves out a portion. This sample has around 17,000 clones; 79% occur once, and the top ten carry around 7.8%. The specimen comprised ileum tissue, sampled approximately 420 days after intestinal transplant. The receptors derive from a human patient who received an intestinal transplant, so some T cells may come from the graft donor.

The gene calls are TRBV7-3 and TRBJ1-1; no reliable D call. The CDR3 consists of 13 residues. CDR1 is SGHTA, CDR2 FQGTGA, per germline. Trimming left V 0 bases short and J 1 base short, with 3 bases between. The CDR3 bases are TGTGCCAGCAGCTTAACCCAGAACACTGAAGCTTTCTTT. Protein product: CASSLTQNTEAFF.

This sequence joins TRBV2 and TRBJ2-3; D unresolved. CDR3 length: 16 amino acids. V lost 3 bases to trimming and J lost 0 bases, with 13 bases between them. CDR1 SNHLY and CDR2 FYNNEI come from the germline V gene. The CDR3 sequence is CASSDFVRISTDTQYF. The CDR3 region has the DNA TGTGCCAGCAGTGACTTCGTTCGGATTAGCACAGATACGCAGTATTTT. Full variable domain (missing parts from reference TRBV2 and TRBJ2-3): EPEVTQTPSHQVTQMGQEVILRCVPISNHLYFYWYRQILGQKVEFLVSFYNNEISEKSEIFDDQFSVERPDGSNFTLKIRSTKLEDSAMYFCASSDFVRISTDTQYFGPGTRLTVL.

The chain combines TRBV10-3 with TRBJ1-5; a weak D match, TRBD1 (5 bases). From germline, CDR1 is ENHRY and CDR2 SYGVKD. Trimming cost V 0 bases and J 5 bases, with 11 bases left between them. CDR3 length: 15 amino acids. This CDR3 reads CAISESRGSHQPQHF. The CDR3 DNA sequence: TGTGCCATCAGTGAGTCGAGGGGCAGTCATCAGCCCCAGCATTTT.

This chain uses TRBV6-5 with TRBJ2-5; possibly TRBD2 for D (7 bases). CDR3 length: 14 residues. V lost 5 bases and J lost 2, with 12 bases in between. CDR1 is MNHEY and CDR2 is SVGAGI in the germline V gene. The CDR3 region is CASSPGGRQETQYF. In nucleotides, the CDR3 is TGTGCCAGCAGTCCCGGGGGGCGTCAAGAGACCCAGTACTTC.

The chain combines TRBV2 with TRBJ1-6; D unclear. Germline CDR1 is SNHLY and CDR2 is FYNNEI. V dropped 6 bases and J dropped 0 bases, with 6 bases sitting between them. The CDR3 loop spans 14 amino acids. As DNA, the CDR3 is TGTGCCAGCAGGTCGAGCTCCTATAATTCACCCCTCCACTTT. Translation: CASRSSSYNSPLHF. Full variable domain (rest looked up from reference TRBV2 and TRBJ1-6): EPEVTQTPSHQVTQMGQEVILRCVPISNHLYFYWYRQILGQKVEFLVSFYNNEISEKSEIFDDQFSVERPDGSNFTLKIRSTKLEDSAMYFCASRSSSYNSPLHFGNGTRLTVT.

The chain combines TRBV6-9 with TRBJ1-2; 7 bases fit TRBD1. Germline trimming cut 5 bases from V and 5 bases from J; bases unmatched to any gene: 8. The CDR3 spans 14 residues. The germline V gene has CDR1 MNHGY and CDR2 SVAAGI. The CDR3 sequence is CASSEPAGGYGYTF. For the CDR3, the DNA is TGTGCCAGCAGTGAACCGGCAGGGGGGTATGGCTACACCTTC.

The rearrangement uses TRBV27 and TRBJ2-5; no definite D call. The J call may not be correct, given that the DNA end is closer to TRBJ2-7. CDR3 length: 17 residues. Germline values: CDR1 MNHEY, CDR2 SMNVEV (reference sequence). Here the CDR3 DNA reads TGTGCCAGCACCTCCCTCAGGCTAGAGCGAAGGCCCTACGAGCAGTACTTC. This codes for CASTSLRLERRPYEQYF.

The CDR3: CASSLVKGARQPQHF. CDR3 DNA sequence: TGTGCCAGCAGCTTAGTCAAGGGGGCTAGGCAGCCCCAGCATTTT. V is TRBV7-8 and J is TRBJ1-5; 7 nucleotides match TRBD1. The germline CDR1 and CDR2 sequences are SGHVS and FQNEAQ. The CDR3 contains 15 residues. J gave up 7 bases and V 1 base, and 7 bases lay outside the gene matches.

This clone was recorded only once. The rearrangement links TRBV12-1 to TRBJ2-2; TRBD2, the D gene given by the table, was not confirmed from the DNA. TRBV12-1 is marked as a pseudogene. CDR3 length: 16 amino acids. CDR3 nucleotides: TGTGCCAGCAGCTTTGTTATGGGAGCGAACACCGGGGAGCTGTTTTTT. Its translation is CASSFVMGANTGELFF.

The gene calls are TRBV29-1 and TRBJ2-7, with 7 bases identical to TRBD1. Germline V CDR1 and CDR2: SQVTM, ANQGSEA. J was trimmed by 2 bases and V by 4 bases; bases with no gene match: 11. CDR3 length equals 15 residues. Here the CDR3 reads CSVAFGTVSTYEQYF. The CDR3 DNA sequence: TGCAGCGTTGCCTTTGGGACAGTGTCAACCTACGAGCAGTACTTC.

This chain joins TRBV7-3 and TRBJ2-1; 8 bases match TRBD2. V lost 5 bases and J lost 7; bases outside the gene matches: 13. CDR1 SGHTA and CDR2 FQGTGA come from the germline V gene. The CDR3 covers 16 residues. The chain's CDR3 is CASSRSGLARNNEQFF. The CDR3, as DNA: TGTGCCAGCAGCCGATCAGGACTAGCCCGAAATAATGAGCAGTTCTTC.

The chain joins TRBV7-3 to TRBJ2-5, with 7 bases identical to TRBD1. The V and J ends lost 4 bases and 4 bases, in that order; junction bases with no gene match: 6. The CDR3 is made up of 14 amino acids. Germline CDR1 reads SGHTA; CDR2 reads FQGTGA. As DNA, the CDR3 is TGTGCCAGCAGCTACCTGGGACAGCCAGAGACCCAGTACTTC. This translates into CASSYLGQPETQYF. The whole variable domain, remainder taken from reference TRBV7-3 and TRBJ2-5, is GAGVSQTPSNKVTEKGKYVELRCDPISGHTALYWYRQSLGQGPEFLIYFQGTGAADDSGLPNDRFFAVRPEGSVSTLKIQRTERGDSAVYLCASSYLGQPETQYFGPGTRLLVL.

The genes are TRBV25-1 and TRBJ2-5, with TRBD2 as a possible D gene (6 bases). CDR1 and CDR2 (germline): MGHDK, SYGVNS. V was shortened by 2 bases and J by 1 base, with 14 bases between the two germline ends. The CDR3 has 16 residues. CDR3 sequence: CASSEGGLAPQETQYF. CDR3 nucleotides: TGTGCCAGCAGTGAAGGAGGGCTAGCGCCCCAAGAGACCCAGTACTTC.

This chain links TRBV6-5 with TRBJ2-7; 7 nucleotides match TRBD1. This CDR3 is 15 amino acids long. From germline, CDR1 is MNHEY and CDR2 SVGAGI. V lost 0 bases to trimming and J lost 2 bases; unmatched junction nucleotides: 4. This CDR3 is CASSYSGQAPYEQYF. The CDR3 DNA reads TGTGCCAGCAGTTACTCCGGACAGGCCCCCTACGAGCAGTACTTC.

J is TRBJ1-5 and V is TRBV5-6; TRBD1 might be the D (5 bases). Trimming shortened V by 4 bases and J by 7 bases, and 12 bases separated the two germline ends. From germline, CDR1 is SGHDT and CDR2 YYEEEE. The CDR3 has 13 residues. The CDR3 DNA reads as TGTGCCAGCAGCGGGCGGGACGGGCAGCCCCAGCATTTT. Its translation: CASSGRDGQPQHF. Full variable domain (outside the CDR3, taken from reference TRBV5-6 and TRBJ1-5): DAGVTQSPTHLIKTRGQQVTLRCSPKSGHDTVSWYQQALGQGPQFIFQYYEEEERQRGNFPDRFSGHQFPNYSSELNVNALLLGDSALYLCASSGRDGQPQHFGDGTRLSIL.

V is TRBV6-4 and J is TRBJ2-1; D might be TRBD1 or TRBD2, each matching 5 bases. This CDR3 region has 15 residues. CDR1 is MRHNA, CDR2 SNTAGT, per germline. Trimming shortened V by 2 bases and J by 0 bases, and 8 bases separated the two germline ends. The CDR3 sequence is CASSDGGSSYNEQFF. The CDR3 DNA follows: TGTGCCAGCAGTGACGGGGGTAGCTCCTACAATGAGCAGTTCTTC.

The CDR3 here is CASLRAGEKLFF. CDR3 in DNA: TGTGCCAGCCTACGAGCGGGTGAAAAACTGTTTTTT. The V gene is TRBV2, the J gene TRBJ1-4, with D hard to call. Germline V lookup: CDR1 SNHLY, CDR2 FYNNEI. V was clipped by 8 bases and J by 7 bases, with 11 bases between them. The CDR3 consists of 12 residues.

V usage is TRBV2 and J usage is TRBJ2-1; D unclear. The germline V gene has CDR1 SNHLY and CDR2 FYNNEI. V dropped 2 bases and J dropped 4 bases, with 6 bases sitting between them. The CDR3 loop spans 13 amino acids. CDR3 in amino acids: CASSEPVYNEQFF. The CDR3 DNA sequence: TGTGCCAGCAGTGAACCGGTTTACAATGAGCAGTTCTTC.

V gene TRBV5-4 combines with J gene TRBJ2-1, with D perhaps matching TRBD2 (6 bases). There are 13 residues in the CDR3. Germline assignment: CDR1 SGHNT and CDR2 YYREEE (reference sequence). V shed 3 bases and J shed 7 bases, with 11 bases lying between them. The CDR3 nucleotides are TGTGCCAGCAGCTCCCGACTAGTAAATGAGCAGTTCTTC. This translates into CASSSRLVNEQFF.

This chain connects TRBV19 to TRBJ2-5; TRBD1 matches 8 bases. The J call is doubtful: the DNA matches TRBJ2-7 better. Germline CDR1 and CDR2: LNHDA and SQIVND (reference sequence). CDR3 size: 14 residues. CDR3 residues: CASSSGTGPYEQYF. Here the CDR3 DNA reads TGTGCCAGCTCTTCCGGGACAGGACCCTACGAGCAGTACTTC.

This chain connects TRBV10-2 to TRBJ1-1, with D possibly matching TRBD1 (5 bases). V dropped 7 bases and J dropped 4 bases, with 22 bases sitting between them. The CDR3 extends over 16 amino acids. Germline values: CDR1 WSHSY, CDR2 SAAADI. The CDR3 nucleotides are TGCGCCAGCAATCGGCCTTTGGGAGGGCAGGGCACTGAAGCTTTCTTT. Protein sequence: CASNRPLGGQGTEAFF.

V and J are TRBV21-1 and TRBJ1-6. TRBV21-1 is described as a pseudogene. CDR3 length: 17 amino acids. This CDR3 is CASSSGGGQGNNSPLHF. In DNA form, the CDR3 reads TGTGCCAGCAGCAGCGGGGGGGGACAGGGAAATAATTCACCCCTCCACTTT.

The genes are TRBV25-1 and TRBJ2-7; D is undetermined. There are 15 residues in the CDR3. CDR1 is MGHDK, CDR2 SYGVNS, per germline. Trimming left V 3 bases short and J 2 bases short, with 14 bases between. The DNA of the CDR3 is TGTGCCAGCAGTGAGTCGTCAGAGGAGACCTACGAGCAGTACTTC. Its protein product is CASSESSEETYEQYF.

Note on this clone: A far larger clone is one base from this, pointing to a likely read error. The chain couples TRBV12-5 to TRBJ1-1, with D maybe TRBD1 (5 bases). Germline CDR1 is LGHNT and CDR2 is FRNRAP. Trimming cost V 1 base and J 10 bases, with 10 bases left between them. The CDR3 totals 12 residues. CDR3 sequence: CASGLGGGVAFF. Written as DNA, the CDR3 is TGTGCTAGTGGTTTGGGCGGGGGAGTAGCTTTCTTT.

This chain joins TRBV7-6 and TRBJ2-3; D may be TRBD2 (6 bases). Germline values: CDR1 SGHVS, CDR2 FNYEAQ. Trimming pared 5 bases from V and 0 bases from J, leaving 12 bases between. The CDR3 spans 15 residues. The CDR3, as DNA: TGTGCCAGCAGCGATAGCGGAACGAGCACAGATACGCAGTATTTT. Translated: CASSDSGTSTDTQYF.

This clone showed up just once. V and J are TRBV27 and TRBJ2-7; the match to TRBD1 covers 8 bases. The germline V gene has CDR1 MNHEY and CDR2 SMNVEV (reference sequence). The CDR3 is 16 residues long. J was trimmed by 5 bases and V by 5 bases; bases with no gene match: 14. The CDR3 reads CASSLQGAGMRNEQYF. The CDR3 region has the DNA TGTGCCAGCAGTCTCCAGGGGGCGGGTATGCGAAACGAGCAGTACTTC.

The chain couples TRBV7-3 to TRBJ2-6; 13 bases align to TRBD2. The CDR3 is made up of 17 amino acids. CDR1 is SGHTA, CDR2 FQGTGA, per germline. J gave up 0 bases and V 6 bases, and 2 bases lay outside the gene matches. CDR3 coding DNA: TGTGCCAGCAGGGGGACTAGCGGGGCCTCTGGGGCCAACGTCCTGACTTTC. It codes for CASRGTSGASGANVLTF.

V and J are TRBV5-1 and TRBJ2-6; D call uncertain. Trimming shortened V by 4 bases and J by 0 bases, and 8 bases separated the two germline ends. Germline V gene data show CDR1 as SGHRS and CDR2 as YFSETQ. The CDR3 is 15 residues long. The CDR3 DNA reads TGCGCCAGCAGCACGGACGGCTCTGGGGCCAACGTCCTGACTTTC. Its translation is CASSTDGSGANVLTF.

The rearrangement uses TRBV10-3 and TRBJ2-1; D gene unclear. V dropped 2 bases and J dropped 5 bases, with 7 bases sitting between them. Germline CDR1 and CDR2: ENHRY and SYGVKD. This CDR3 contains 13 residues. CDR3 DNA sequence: TGTGCCATCAGTGAGGAGGTCGACAATGAGCAGTTCTTC. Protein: CAISEEVDNEQFF.